The clone carrying this TCR beta chain was seen more than once but under ten times. Its target is unknown. The data stem from a study of blood T cells in healthy people across ages. General observations from the study: Whereas aged donors had fewer naive CD4+ cells, long-lived donors had more of them and higher diversity.

The CDR3 is 16 amino acids. V gave up 8 bases and J gave up 7 bases; unmatched junction bases: 13. Germline V gene data show CDR1 as SGHTA and CDR2 as FQGNSA. A second PCR, run for roughly 7 to 11 cycles, used a sample-barcoded 5' primer plus a J-beta primer mix. From the 5' RACE reads, TCRdb called clonotypes with MiXCR, one entry per CDR3 protein. The sample lists 1.5 million to 2 million distinct CDR3 sequences; 28% were seen once. Input material: blood. The chain combines TRBV7-2 with TRBJ1-6; 8 bases fit TRBD1. This clonotype was sampled from a woman aged 30 to 39 in good health. The CDR3 DNA sequence: TGTGCCAGCCGTCGAGACAGGGGAGGGGAGAATTCACCCCTCCACTTT. Protein product: CASRRDRGGENSPLHF. Using reference TRBV7-2 and TRBJ1-6 for the parts outside the CDR3, the full variable domain is GAGVSQSPSNKVTEKGKDVELRCDPISGHTALYWYRQSLGQGLEFLIYFQGNSAPDKSGLPSDRFSAERTGGSVSTLTIQRTQQEDSAVYLCASRRDRGGENSPLHFGNGTRLTVT.